This T cell receptor beta chain was observed in a study of T cells in Graves' hyperthyroidism and ophthalmopathy. Overall study context: Upon initial diagnosis and before any treatment, peripheral blood was collected. Study-level findings and limits: Ophthalmopathy, as predicted by the model, came a median roughly 6.5 months after the prediction. Peripheral blood also featured most of the thyroid clonotypes expanded above 0.001.

The PBMCs were taken from over 9.5 ml of fresh peripheral blood. In this sample, this clonotype turned up many times. What it binds is not known. Amplification targeted TCR beta CDR3 regions from RNA transcripts. HTBI primers were the set used in a first-round RT-PCR of the TCR CDR3. TCRdb passed the multiplex PCR reads through MiXCR, listing each CDR3 protein once. The sample lists 250,000 to 300,000 distinct CDR3 sequences; roughly 15% were seen once. There are 14 residues in the CDR3. Trimming removed 2 bases at V and 1 base at J, with 8 bases between. CDR1 LGHDT and CDR2 YNNKEL come from the germline V gene (reference sequence).

Sequences were obtained from blood. The V call is TRBV3-1, the J call TRBJ1-1; D might be TRBD1 (5 bases). This receptor was obtained from a woman aged 35 to 49 with Graves' hyperthyroidism that later progressed to Graves' ophthalmopathy. This CDR3 reads CASSQMGRNTEAFF. The CDR3 bases are TGTGCCAGCAGCCAAATGGGGCGGAACACTGAAGCTTTCTTT. Supplemented by reference TRBV3-1 and TRBJ1-1, the full variable domain reads DTAVSQTPKYLVTQMGNDKSIKCEQNLGHDTMYWYKQDSKKFLKIMFSYNNKELIINETVPNRFSPKSPDKAHLNLHINSLELGDSAVYFCASSQMGRNTEAFFGQGTRLTVV.